Sequencing of this T cell receptor (beta chain) was carried out in a study of blood T cell repertoires in COVID-19. Study-level background: Sources were T cells, B-cell-depleted T cells, or PBMCs; the material itself was cDNA or gDNA.

Seattle's cohort entered during active infection and was followed longitudinally. The CDR3 spans 15 residues. The V gene lost 4 bases and the J gene lost 5 bases, with 18 bases spanning the gap. Germline CDR1 and CDR2: SGHDT and YYEEEE. Authors' data handling: From reference gene primer amplification, estimates of nucleated cell counts were derived. Using immunoSEQ multiplex PCR, the repertoire was profiled, and TCRdb retains in-frame clones only, with some absent. V, J and clone size were drawn from that table, and D and trimming were deduced from the DNA. The sample includes around 470,000 clones, about 88% of them seen just once.

This chain connects TRBV5-6 to TRBJ2-5, with a weak D call TRBD2 (5 bases). The receptor's source is a man younger than 30 with COVID-19, enrolled during active disease. The sequenced sample was peripheral blood. The CDR3 loop reads CASSLGVTTPETQYF. Here the CDR3 DNA reads TGTGCCAGCAGCCTCGGGGTAACGACTCCGGAGACCCAGTACTTC. The full variable domain, its missing parts supplied by reference TRBV5-6 and TRBJ2-5, is DAGVTQSPTHLIKTRGQQVTLRCSPKSGHDTVSWYQQALGQGPQFIFQYYEEEERQRGNFPDRFSGHQFPNYSSELNVNALLLGDSALYLCASSLGVTTPETQYFGPGTRLLVL.